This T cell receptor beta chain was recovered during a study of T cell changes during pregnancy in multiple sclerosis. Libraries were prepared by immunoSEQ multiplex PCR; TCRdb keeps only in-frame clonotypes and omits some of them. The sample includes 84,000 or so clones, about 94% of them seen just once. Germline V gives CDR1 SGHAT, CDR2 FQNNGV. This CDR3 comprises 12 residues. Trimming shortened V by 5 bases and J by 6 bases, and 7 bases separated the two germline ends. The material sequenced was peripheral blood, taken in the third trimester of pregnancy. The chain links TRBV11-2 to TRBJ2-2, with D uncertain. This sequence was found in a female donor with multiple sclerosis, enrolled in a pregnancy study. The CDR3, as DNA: TGTGCCAGCAGCCAGTTTCCCGGGGAGCTGTTTTTT. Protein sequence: CASSQFPGELFF.